This T cell receptor beta chain was profiled in a study of cytomegalovirus exposure and HLA in healthy donors. Study-level information: Among the approximately 400 donors who were genotyped, about 80% fell in the genetic ancestry cluster that is associated with self-reported Caucasian donors.

On this clone: No antigen is known for it.

Overall study results and limits: The dataset shows that most TCR sequences were rare, while some public TCRs occurred in many donors. Several of the most significant clusters appeared linked to common viral pathogens, based on a later analysis.

The CDR3 is made up of 14 amino acids. V was shortened by 6 bases and J by 4 bases, with 13 bases between the two germline ends. Germline V gene data show CDR1 as MDHEN and CDR2 as SYDVKM. Amplification used 60 Vbeta primers and 13 Jbeta primers. Repertoires were generated with immunoSEQ multiplex PCR, while TCRdb's copy carries only in-frame clones and drops some. The table has under 250,000 clones, roughly 84% seen once. The sequence came from a man aged 45 to 65 in good health and CMV-seronegative. Sequenced: PBMCs. The chain joins TRBV28 to TRBJ1-5, with D possibly being TRBD1 (6 bases). The CDR3 DNA reads TGTGCCAGCAGATACGGGACAAATAATCAGCCCCAGCATTTT. This sequence encodes CASRYGTNNQPQHF. Filled out from reference TRBV28 and TRBJ1-5, the complete variable domain reads DVKVTQSSRYLVKRTGEKVFLECVQDMDHENMFWYRQDPGLGLRLIYFSYDVKMKEKGDIPEGYSVSREKKERFSLILESASTNQTSMYLCASRYGTNNQPQHFGDGTRLSIL.